Shown below are 32 T cell receptor beta chains from a single sample sequenced in a study of tumor-infiltrating lymphocytes in localized non-small cell lung cancer. Clones were sequenced by immunoSEQ multiplex PCR, and TCRdb holds only the in-frame ones, with some missing. The sample carries 21,000 or so clones, approximately 80% recorded once. The sample taken for sequencing was lung tumor tissue. The receptor set was obtained from a human donor with non-small cell lung cancer.

V gene TRBV5-1 combines with J gene TRBJ2-1; D might be TRBD1 (6 bases). The CDR3 contains 15 residues. The germline CDR1 and CDR2 sequences are SGHRS and YFSETQ. Trimming took off 4 bases at V and 0 bases at J, with 11 bases between the two ends. CDR3 in DNA: TGCGCCAGCAGCCTCGGACAGTCCTCCTACAATGAGCAGTTCTTC. Its protein is CASSLGQSSYNEQFF.

The chain combines TRBV5-1 with TRBJ2-3; D remains ambiguous. Trimming left V 7 bases short and J 0 bases short, with 6 bases between. The CDR3 runs to 12 residues. Germline-derived CDR1 and CDR2 are SGHRS and YFSETQ. CDR3 residues: CASAVSTDTQYF. The CDR3 DNA follows: TGCGCCAGCGCCGTTAGCACAGATACGCAGTATTTT.

The chain combines TRBV9 with TRBJ2-2, with a tentative D call TRBD1 (6 bases). The CDR3 totals 15 residues. V lost 4 bases to trimming and J lost 1 base, with 11 bases between them. In germline, CDR1 is SGDLS, CDR2 YYNGEE. This CDR3 reads CASSSQTGNTGELFF. CDR3 DNA: TGTGCCAGCAGCTCTCAGACAGGGAACACCGGGGAGCTGTTTTTT.

CDR3 amino acids: CASSFGTSGYNEQFF. The CDR3 nucleotides are TGTGCCAGCAGCTTCGGGACTAGCGGGTACAATGAGCAGTTCTTC. The chain recombines TRBV7-2 with TRBJ2-1; 12 nucleotides agree with TRBD2. The CDR3 has 15 residues. Germline assignment: CDR1 SGHTA and CDR2 FQGNSA. After removal of 3 bases from V and 4 bases from J, the junction contained 1 base not matched to a gene.

On this clone itself: Germline is not matched at one junction end, which may reflect a read error. The chain combines TRBV7-2 with TRBJ2-3, with 9 bases matching TRBD2. Looked up from germline, CDR1 is SGHTA and CDR2 is FQGNSA. The CDR3 is 15 residues long. The chain's CDR3 is CASSLAGRSTDTQYF. The DNA of the CDR3 is TGTGCCAGCAGCCTAGCGGGACGTAGCACAGATACGCAGTATTTT.

The V and J genes are TRBV7-9 and TRBJ1-4; D not certain. Trimming took 5 bases from V and 0 from J, leaving 7 bases between them. Germline CDR1 is SEHNR and CDR2 is FQNEAQ (reference sequence). The CDR3 spans 14 residues. The CDR3 here is CASSTPATNEKLFF. The CDR3 DNA is TGTGCCAGCAGCACGCCCGCAACTAATGAAAAACTGTTTTTT.

This chain uses TRBV7-2 with TRBJ2-5; 8 nucleotides agree with TRBD2. The J call may be faulty, since TRBJ2-7 better matches the DNA end. Germline V gives CDR1 SGHTA, CDR2 FQGNSA. This CDR3 contains 13 residues. CDR3 protein: CASSANGGGEQYF. CDR3 sequence (DNA): TGTGCCAGCAGCGCCAACGGGGGGGGCGAGCAGTACTTC.

The gene calls are TRBV6-6 and TRBJ1-5, with D possibly being TRBD1 (5 bases). The CDR3 is 14 amino acids. Trimming took 6 bases from V and 3 from J, leaving 12 bases between them. Germline V gene lookup returns CDR1 MNHNY and CDR2 SVGAGI (reference sequence). The CDR3 reads CASRGTGLNQPQHF. DNA for the CDR3: TGTGCCAGCAGAGGGACGGGACTCAATCAGCCCCAGCATTTT.

In its sample, this clone was seen once. V gene TRBV6-1 combines with J gene TRBJ1-5; 7 bases match TRBD1. The CDR3 runs to 14 residues. Trimming at V came to 2 bases and at J to 5 bases, leaving 3 bases not matched to a gene. Germline CDR1 reads MNHNS; CDR2 reads SASEGT. CDR3 region: CASSETGVDQPQHF. CDR3 bases: TGTGCCAGCAGTGAAACAGGGGTCGATCAGCCCCAGCATTTT.

The rearrangement uses TRBV9 and TRBJ2-5, with D possibly being TRBD2 (6 bases). Germline CDR1 reads SGDLS; CDR2 reads YYNGEE. V lost 4 bases, J lost 4 bases, and 17 bases lay in between. CDR3 length equals 15 residues. The CDR3 loop reads CASSPSGLARETQYF. CDR3 nucleotide sequence: TGTGCCAGCAGCCCTAGTGGTCTAGCGCGAGAGACCCAGTACTTC. The full variable domain, with the rest looked up from reference TRBV9 and TRBJ2-5, is DSGVTQTPKHLITATGQRVTLRCSPRSGDLSVYWYQQSLDQGLQFLIQYYNGEERAKGNILERFSAQQFPDLHSELNLSSLELGDSALYFCASSPSGLARETQYFGPGTRLLVL.

This clone was recorded a few times. The chain employs TRBV18 and TRBJ2-1; the D call may be TRBD1 or TRBD2 (5 bases each). Germline CDR1 reads KGHSH; CDR2 reads LQKENI. The CDR3 covers 16 residues. Trimming shortened V by 4 bases and J by 3 bases, and 16 bases separated the two germline ends. The CDR3 here is CASSREPAGIYNEQFF. Written as DNA, the CDR3 is TGTGCCAGCTCACGGGAGCCGGCAGGGATCTACAATGAGCAGTTCTTC. The entire variable domain, with the rest obtained from reference TRBV18 and TRBJ2-1, is as follows: NAGVMQNPRHLVRRRGQEARLRCSPMKGHSHVYWYRQLPEEGLKFMVYLQKENIIDESGMPKERFSAEFPKEGPSILRIQQVVRGDSAAYFCASSREPAGIYNEQFFGPGTRLTVL.

The J gene is TRBJ2-5, the V gene TRBV2; a possible D gene is TRBD1 (7 bases). CDR1 is SNHLY and CDR2 is FYNNEI in the germline V gene. Trimming shortened V by 3 bases and J by 5 bases, and 16 bases separated the two germline ends. This CDR3 is 15 amino acids long. CDR3 protein: CASSDSAGGYETQYF. The CDR3 coding sequence is TGTGCCAGCAGTGACTCCGCAGGGGGGTACGAGACCCAGTACTTC.

The CDR3 here is CASSQDPGPVYEQYF. CDR3 nucleotide sequence: TGTGCCAGCAGCCAAGATCCCGGGCCCGTCTACGAGCAGTACTTC. The chain is built from TRBV4-2 and TRBJ2-7; D is uncertain. Trimming removed 0 bases from V and 3 bases from J, with 12 bases in between. The CDR3 runs to 15 residues. From germline, CDR1 is LGHNA and CDR2 YNFKEQ.

The sample holds a few counts of this clone. The rearrangement uses TRBV7-2 and TRBJ2-7; TRBD2 agrees at 9 bases. The CDR3 loop spans 13 amino acids. The ends lost 1 base at V and 13 bases at J; junction bases unmatched: 8. Germline values: CDR1 SGHTA, CDR2 FQGNSA. The CDR3 loop is CASSLEAKREAYF. Written as DNA, the CDR3 is TGTGCCAGCAGCTTAGAGGCTAAGCGGGAGGCCTACTTC.

This clone was seen only once. The V call is TRBV5-1, the J call TRBJ2-3; 10 bases are shared with TRBD2. CDR1 and CDR2 (germline): SGHRS, YFSETQ. Trimming at V came to 4 bases and at J to 2 bases, leaving 7 bases not matched to a gene. The CDR3 consists of 16 residues. The CDR3 DNA reads TGCGCCAGCAGCGCTACTAGCGGGGTTCCCACAGATACGCAGTATTTT. Translation: CASSATSGVPTDTQYF.

The chain joins TRBV7-9 to TRBJ1-4; D is unresolved. V was trimmed by 0 bases and J by 5 bases, leaving 13 bases between them. CDR3 length equals 16 residues. Germline-derived CDR1 and CDR2 are SEHNR and FQNEAQ (reference sequence). The CDR3 loop is CASSLAPTQWNEKLFF. CDR3 nucleotides: TGTGCCAGCAGCTTAGCGCCCACCCAGTGGAATGAAAAACTGTTTTTT.

This chain joins TRBV9 and TRBJ1-5, with no clear D. This CDR3 spans 13 amino acids. Germline-derived CDR1 and CDR2 are SGDLS and YYNGEE. V was cut by 3 bases and J by 4 bases, with 8 bases left in between. CDR3 in DNA: TGTGCCAGCAGCGCTACGGGGAATCAGCCCCAGCATTTT. This codes for CASSATGNQPQHF.

With regard to this clone: One junction end disagrees with the germline gene, perhaps due to a read error. The chain links TRBV7-7 to TRBJ2-7, with D perhaps TRBD2 (5 bases). CDR3 length: 13 amino acids. Germline CDR1 SSHAT, CDR2 FNYEAQ (reference sequence). The CDR3 reads CASSLGLSYEQYF. The CDR3 region has the DNA TGTGCTAGCAGCTTAGGACTGAGTTACGAGCAGTACTTC.

This clone has a handful of counts. This sequence joins TRBV5-4 and TRBJ1-3; TRBD1 agrees at 9 bases. V shed 4 bases, J shed 3 bases, and the junction held 5 bases outside the gene matches. The CDR3 has 15 amino acids. Germline V lookup: CDR1 SGHNT, CDR2 YYREEE (reference sequence). The CDR3 sequence: CASSLDRGFGNTIYF. The CDR3, as DNA: TGTGCCAGCAGCCTCGACAGGGGGTTTGGAAACACCATATATTTT. Full variable domain (outside the CDR3, taken from reference TRBV5-4 and TRBJ1-3): ETGVTQSPTHLIKTRGQQVTLRCSSQSGHNTVSWYQQALGQGPQFIFQYYREEENGRGNFPPRFSGLQFPNYSSELNVNALELDDSALYLCASSLDRGFGNTIYFGEGSWLTVV.

This clone was recorded only once. The chain combines TRBV5-4 with TRBJ2-5, with 8 positions matching TRBD1. Looked up from germline, CDR1 is SGHNT and CDR2 is YYREEE (reference sequence). The length of the CDR3 is 14 residues. V shed 1 base, J shed 4 bases, and the junction held 3 bases outside the gene matches. CDR3 sequence reads: CASSLQGALETQYF. The CDR3 region has the DNA TGTGCCAGCAGCTTGCAGGGGGCGTTAGAGACCCAGTACTTC.

This rearrangement joins TRBV2 to TRBJ2-1; weak D call: TRBD2 (6 bases). The V gene's germline CDR1 is SNHLY and CDR2 FYNNEI. CDR3 length: 12 residues. V gave up 6 bases and J gave up 7 bases, with 10 bases separating them. CDR3 loop: CASSGSGNEQFF. CDR3 in DNA: TGTGCCAGCAGCGGGAGTGGGAATGAGCAGTTCTTC.

In DNA form, the CDR3 reads TGTGCCAGCAGCAAAGCTATAGGGCAGGGGAAAGACTATGGCTACACCTTC. Its protein product is CASSKAIGQGKDYGYTF. The chain is built from TRBV21-1 and TRBJ1-2; TRBD1 was called by the table and not checked on the DNA. TRBV21-1 constitutes a pseudogene. CDR3 length: 17 residues.

The V call is TRBV28, the J call TRBJ2-7, with 8 bases lining up with TRBD2. Trimming took 5 bases from V and 3 from J; bases not matched to a gene: 6. The CDR3 consists of 14 residues. Germline lookup yields CDR1 MDHEN and CDR2 SYDVKM. CDR3 sequence: CASSESGSFYEQYF. The CDR3 nucleotides are TGTGCCAGCAGTGAAAGCGGGAGTTTCTACGAGCAGTACTTC.

The chain recombines TRBV28 with TRBJ2-2, with TRBD2 matching 10 bases. Germline values: CDR1 MDHEN, CDR2 SYDVKM. V shed 7 bases and J 3 bases; nucleotides not matched to a gene: 2. The length of the CDR3 is 14 residues. The CDR3 nucleotides read TGTGCCAGCACTAGCGGGAGCTACACCGGGGAGCTGTTTTTT. Translating it yields CASTSGSYTGELFF.

The chain is built from TRBV10-2 and TRBJ2-7; D might be TRBD2 (5 bases). Trimming took 3 bases from V and 3 from J, leaving 18 bases between them. Germline assignment: CDR1 WSHSY and CDR2 SAAADI. The CDR3 consists of 16 residues. The CDR3 DNA reads as TGCGCCAGCAGTGAAAGCCGCCACAGCGGATACTACGAGCAGTACTTC. Encoded protein: CASSESRHSGYYEQYF.

This CDR3 is CASSLVRGYEQYF. The CDR3 bases are TGTGCCAGCAGCTTAGTGAGGGGCTACGAGCAGTACTTC. The chain uses TRBV13 and TRBJ2-7; D is possibly TRBD1 or TRBD2 (5 bases each). CDR1 and CDR2 (germline): PRHDT, FYEKMQ (reference sequence). The V end was cut by 1 base, the J end by 3 bases, with 7 bases between. CDR3 length equals 13 residues.

This clone was recorded a few times. The chain combines TRBV6-1 with TRBJ1-4; D is uncertain. The CDR3 is 14 residues long. The V end lost 4 bases, the J end lost 0 bases, and 6 bases lay between the germline ends. In germline, CDR1 is MNHNS, CDR2 SASEGT. The chain's CDR3 is CASSAQPTNEKLFF. CDR3 bases: TGTGCCAGCAGTGCACAGCCAACTAATGAAAAACTGTTTTTT.

This rearrangement joins TRBV6-5 to TRBJ2-7; TRBD1 is a possible D gene (6 bases). The CDR3 runs to 16 residues. The V gene's germline CDR1 is MNHEY and CDR2 SVGAGI. Trimming took 0 bases from V and 0 from J, leaving 12 bases between them. The CDR3 loop is CASSYSQGPSSYEQYF. The CDR3 DNA follows: TGTGCCAGCAGTTACTCACAGGGACCGAGCTCCTACGAGCAGTACTTC.

The V call is TRBV5-1, the J call TRBJ1-5; 12 bases are shared with TRBD1. CDR3 size: 16 residues. Per germline, CDR1 SGHRS and CDR2 YFSETQ. V was clipped by 4 bases and J by 6 bases; unmatched bases: 8. CDR3 protein: CASSPAGQGAGQPQHF. CDR3 nucleotides: TGCGCCAGCAGCCCCGCGGGACAGGGGGCGGGTCAGCCCCAGCATTTT.

The chain couples TRBV7-9 to TRBJ2-5; D call uncertain. The germline V gene has CDR1 SEHNR and CDR2 FQNEAQ (reference sequence). V lost 1 base, J lost 7 bases, and 7 bases lay in between. CDR3 length equals 12 residues. CDR3 loop: CASSLGGGTQYF. The DNA of the CDR3 is TGTGCCAGCAGCTTAGGAGGTGGGACCCAGTACTTC.

The chain carries TRBV7-2 and TRBJ2-7, with D perhaps TRBD2 (5 bases). The CDR3 spans 15 residues. The V end was cut by 4 bases, the J end by 7 bases, with 20 bases between. Germline assignment: CDR1 SGHTA and CDR2 FQGNSA. CDR3 protein: CASSSPGSPLGEQYF. The CDR3 DNA reads TGTGCCAGCAGCTCTCCGGGAAGTCCGCTGGGAGAGCAGTACTTC. The whole variable domain, filled in from reference TRBV7-2 and TRBJ2-7, reads GAGVSQSPSNKVTEKGKDVELRCDPISGHTALYWYRQSLGQGLEFLIYFQGNSAPDKSGLPSDRFSAERTGGSVSTLTIQRTQQEDSAVYLCASSSPGSPLGEQYFGPGTRLTVT.

This chain joins TRBV5-4 and TRBJ2-2; 7 nucleotides align to TRBD2. Germline V lookup: CDR1 SGHNT, CDR2 YYREEE (reference sequence). Trimming removed 2 bases from V and 3 bases from J; junction bases left unmatched: 4. The CDR3 is 15 residues long. DNA of the CDR3: TGTGCCAGCAGCTTCGCGGGAGTTGACACCGGGGAGCTGTTTTTT. The encoded protein is CASSFAGVDTGELFF.